This entry is about one T cell receptor (beta chain). Its antigen is unknown. TCRdb used MiXCR to reprocess the reads, holding one entry per CDR3 protein. Of fewer than 250,000 distinct CDR3 sequences listed, approximately 24% were seen once; the top ten hold around a sixth. The V gene lost 5 bases and the J gene lost 10 bases, with 12 bases spanning the gap. The CDR3 loop spans 13 amino acids. In germline, CDR1 is MDHEN, CDR2 SYDVKM. This specimen comes from a study of T cell repertoires in cytomegalovirus infection. Study results and caveats: Cumulative frequency of public TCR beta families picked out carriers of CMV plus the relevant HLA.

What was sequenced was CD8+ T cells from PBMCs. The V and J genes are TRBV28 and TRBJ1-6, with TRBD1 as a possible D gene (6 bases). The sequence derives from a human donor in good health (CMV status not recorded). Some clones in this sample may be carry-over from other donors' samples. The CDR3 loop reads CASSTTGASPLHF. The DNA of the CDR3 is TGTGCCAGCAGTACGACAGGCGCCTCACCCCTCCACTTT.